The 8 T cell receptor beta chains given below trace back to one sample, sequenced in a study of human T cells and chemical hapten exposure. The time point: patch test 3, about 24 weeks after DPC sensitization. Treatment given: therapeutic diphenylcyclopropenone sensitization with weekly scalp DPC. TCRdb re-analysed the RACE reads in MiXCR, keeping a single row per CDR3 protein. The sample has over 80,000 distinct CDR3 sequences, around 9.9% seen once. Sequences were derived from whole blood, sampled in connection with sensitization to the hapten diphenylcyclopropenone (DPC). These receptors all stem from a woman younger than 45 with alopecia areata. Some clones in this sample may be carry-over from other donors' samples.

There are a few counts of this clonotype. The chain recombines TRBV18 with TRBJ2-1, with D unclear. Germline CDR1 and CDR2: KGHSH and LQKENI. The CDR3 contains 13 residues. V lost 2 bases and J 4 bases, leaving 6 bases between the germline ends. This CDR3 reads CASSPTQYNEQFF. The DNA of the CDR3 is TGTGCCAGCTCACCAACTCAATACAATGAGCAGTTCTTC.

This clonotype was counted many times. The chain combines TRBV7-9 with TRBJ2-7, with D uncertain. The germline V gene encodes CDR1 SEHNR and CDR2 FQNEAQ (reference sequence). CDR3 length: 14 residues. Trimming took off 4 bases at V and 3 bases at J, with 13 bases between the two ends. The DNA of the CDR3 is TGTGCCAGCAGCTCAAAGCTTCAAGACTACGAGCAGTACGTC. Protein: CASSSKLQDYEQYV.

The table lists this clonotype with many counts. This chain uses TRBV20-1 with TRBJ1-1; maybe TRBD1 (5 bases). This CDR3 comprises 12 residues. The V gene lost 0 bases and the J gene lost 5 bases, with 7 bases spanning the gap. Germline CDR1 DFQATT, CDR2 SNEGSKA (reference sequence). The CDR3, as DNA: TGCAGTGCTAGAGAAGGGGAGACTGAAGCTTTCTTT. As protein: CSAREGETEAFF.

Ten or more counts support this clonotype. This chain links TRBV5-1 with TRBJ1-1; 8 positions match TRBD1. The CDR3 length is 15 residues. Unmatched junction bases numbered 8, after V lost 1 base and J lost 6 bases. Germline CDR1 is SGHRS and CDR2 is YFSETQ. CDR3 nucleotides: TGCGCCAGCAGCTTGACAGGGGGAGTGTCGCCTGAAGCTTTCTTT. Its protein product is CASSLTGGVSPEAFF.

This clonotype came up many times. The chain is built from TRBV2 and TRBJ2-7, with no clear D. The V end lost 2 bases, the J end lost 10 bases, and 12 bases lay between the germline ends. The CDR3 spans 12 residues. CDR1 is SNHLY, CDR2 FYNNEI, per germline. In DNA form, the CDR3 reads TGTGCCAGCAGTGAAATAGTCGCGACCCAGTACGTC. Protein: CASSEIVATQYV.

This clonotype was counted a few times. The chain joins TRBV4-1 to TRBJ1-1; possible D gene TRBD1, 6 bases. Germline V gives CDR1 MGHRA, CDR2 YSYEKL. V was pared by 2 bases and J by 0 bases, with 13 bases between. This CDR3 region has 16 residues. CDR3 protein: CASSQPRGGLNTEAFF. In nucleotides, the CDR3 is TGCGCCAGCAGCCAACCCAGGGGCGGACTGAACACTGAAGCTTTCTTT.

This chain links TRBV4-1 with TRBJ2-1, with a weak D call TRBD1 (6 bases). Germline V gene data show CDR1 as MGHRA and CDR2 as YSYEKL. V was shortened by 8 bases and J by 7 bases, with 15 bases between the two germline ends. CDR3 length: 13 residues. This CDR3 is CASPRDTVNEQFF. The CDR3 DNA is TGCGCCAGCCCCCGGGACACGGTAAATGAGCAGTTCTTC.

The sample holds many counts of this clonotype. The gene calls are TRBV29-1 and TRBJ2-7, with 10 bases matching TRBD2. CDR1 SQVTM and CDR2 ANQGSEA come from the germline V gene. Unmatched junction bases numbered 5, after V lost 5 bases and J lost 4 bases. This CDR3 has 13 residues. The CDR3 region has the DNA TGCAGCGTTCAACTAGCGGGATTGTACGAGCAGTACTTC. Its translation is CSVQLAGLYEQYF.